The 23 T cell receptor beta chains listed next were all sequenced from one sample in a study of OX40 agonist ivuxolimab in advanced cancers. Method: immunoSEQ multiplex PCR; TCRdb's copy keeps in-frame clones and lacks some. The sample contains about 100,000 clones, 75% to 95% of which appear only once. The material sequenced was CD4+ or CD8+ T cells sorted from blood, taken in a trial of the OX40 agonist ivuxolimab. The source is an adult with an advanced solid tumor such as melanoma, head and neck, liver or kidney cancer.

CDR3 in amino acids: CASSPLSRTGHSSGNTIYF. The CDR3 coding sequence is TGTGCCAGCTCACCACTCTCCCGGACAGGCCATTCCTCTGGAAACACCATATATTTT. The chain joins TRBV18 to TRBJ1-3; 7 nucleotides align to TRBD1. This CDR3 region has 19 residues. CDR1 is KGHSH, CDR2 LQKENI, per germline. V dropped 1 base and J dropped 0; count of bases not matched to a gene: 12.

The J gene is TRBJ2-2, the V gene TRBV6-1, with 10 bases fitting TRBD1. This CDR3 contains 16 residues. V lost 2 bases to trimming and J lost 6 bases; unmatched junction nucleotides: 6. Germline-derived CDR1 and CDR2 are MNHNS and SASEGT. CDR3 protein: CASSEPGQGRAGELFF. In nucleotides, the CDR3 is TGTGCCAGCAGTGAACCGGGACAGGGGAGGGCCGGGGAGCTGTTTTTT.

The genes are TRBV4-2 and TRBJ2-5, with 8 bases that match TRBD1. The trim removed 2 bases at V and 5 bases at J, leaving 4 bases unmatched. CDR3 size: 14 residues. Germline V gene sequence: CDR1 LGHNA, CDR2 YNFKEQ. The CDR3 spells CASSQQGARETQYF. The CDR3, as DNA: TGTGCCAGCAGCCAACAGGGGGCGCGGGAGACCCAGTACTTC.

This chain links TRBV4-2 with TRBJ1-2; no firm D call. Trimming stripped 0 bases from V and 0 bases from J, with 8 bases between. The CDR3 runs 15 residues. Germline lookup yields CDR1 LGHNA and CDR2 YNFKEQ. The CDR3 DNA reads TGTGCCAGCAGCCAAGACACATTCCCTAACTATGGCTACACCTTC. Translation gives CASSQDTFPNYGYTF.

V is TRBV4-2 and J is TRBJ1-4; no clear D gene. CDR1 and CDR2 (germline): LGHNA, YNFKEQ. The CDR3 consists of 14 residues. V was clipped by 0 bases and J by 7 bases, with 9 bases between them. CDR3 sequence reads: CASSQDRGAEKLFF. The CDR3 bases are TGTGCCAGCAGCCAAGATCGCGGAGCTGAAAAACTGTTTTTT.

The V and J genes are TRBV19 and TRBJ2-1; D gene unclear. Looked up from germline, CDR1 is LNHDA and CDR2 is SQIVND (reference sequence). The CDR3 extends over 16 amino acids. Trimming took off 1 base at V and 1 base at J, with 11 bases between the two ends. For the CDR3, the DNA is TGTGCCAGTAGTATAGTGCCCTCGCTTTCCTACAATGAGCAGTTCTTC. The encoded protein is CASSIVPSLSYNEQFF.

This chain connects TRBV5-6 to TRBJ1-3; D unresolved. Germline V gene lookup returns CDR1 SGHDT and CDR2 YYEEEE. V was shortened by 1 base and J by 9 bases, with 11 bases between the two germline ends. This CDR3 is built from 13 residues. Here the CDR3 DNA reads TGTGCCAGCAGCTTGATCCCCGAAGGCACCATATATTTT. Translating gives CASSLIPEGTIYF.

The CDR3 nucleotides read TGCGCCTCTCACGGGGGGAGCTCCTACGAGCAGTACTTC. Its translation: CASHGGSSYEQYF. This chain connects TRBV4-1 to TRBJ2-7, with TRBD2 matching 7 bases. Germline loops: CDR1 MGHRA, CDR2 YSYEKL. The length of the CDR3 is 13 residues. V was clipped by 11 bases and J by 0 bases; unmatched bases: 7.

V is TRBV18 and J is TRBJ2-6, with D possibly TRBD2 on 5 matching bases. The germline V gene has CDR1 KGHSH and CDR2 LQKENI. Trimming stripped 2 bases from V and 2 bases from J, with 16 bases between. This CDR3 has 18 residues. In nucleotides, the CDR3 is TGTGCCAGCTCACCATATTCAGGAGGCCCCACTGGGGCCAACGTCCTGACTTTC. Translation: CASSPYSGGPTGANVLTF.

V is TRBV11-1 and J is TRBJ2-3; 8 bases line up with TRBD2. Germline CDR1 and CDR2: SGHAT and FQDESV (reference sequence). The CDR3 covers 14 residues. The J segment lost 1 base and the V segment lost 5 bases, leaving 2 bases of the junction unmatched. The CDR3 nucleotides read TGTGCCAGCAGCGACGGGAGGGGCACAGATACGCAGTATTTT. Its translation: CASSDGRGTDTQYF.

This clone has only one observation. The rearrangement uses TRBV10-3 and TRBJ1-1; D not resolved. This CDR3 has 15 amino acids. Germline-derived CDR1 and CDR2 are ENHRY and SYGVKD. V lost 4 bases and J 5 bases, leaving 17 bases between the germline ends. The CDR3 spells CAISGQTGEGTEAFF. CDR3 DNA sequence: TGTGCCATCAGTGGGCAAACCGGGGAGGGAACTGAAGCTTTCTTT.

CDR3 in DNA: TGTGCCAGTAGTATAGATTTCAGGGGGAGCCAGCCCCAGCATTTT. Amino acid sequence: CASSIDFRGSQPQHF. V is TRBV19 and J is TRBJ1-5, with 7 positions matching TRBD1. The CDR3 is 15 residues long. Per the germline V gene, CDR1 is LNHDA and CDR2 is SQIVND (reference sequence). V lost 0 bases to trimming and J lost 7 bases; unmatched junction nucleotides: 6.

This sequence joins TRBV5-1 and TRBJ2-2; 14 nucleotides match TRBD2. The CDR3 sequence is 17 residues long. The germline gives CDR1 SGHRS, CDR2 YFSETQ. J lost 6 bases, V lost 4 bases, and 8 bases had no gene match. CDR3 sequence (DNA): TGCGCCAGCAGCAGGGGACTAGCGGGAGATCGCCCCGGGGAGCTGTTTTTT. Encoded protein: CASSRGLAGDRPGELFF.

This clone was seen once. The chain joins TRBV27 to TRBJ2-7, with a possible D match to TRBD2 (6 bases). V was trimmed by 3 bases and J by 2 bases, leaving 14 bases between them. Looked up from germline, CDR1 is MNHEY and CDR2 is SMNVEV (reference sequence). This CDR3 is built from 15 residues. CDR3 loop: CASSFGGRTTYEQYF. The CDR3 DNA reads TGTGCCAGCAGTTTCGGAGGGAGAACTACCTACGAGCAGTACTTC.

The genes are TRBV7-3 and TRBJ2-2, with TRBD2 as a possible D gene (6 bases). This CDR3 is built from 16 residues. The V end was cut by 2 bases, the J end by 1 base, with 11 bases between. Germline CDR1 is SGHTA and CDR2 is FQGTGA. CDR3 in amino acids: CASSLGSGGNTGELFF. The CDR3 DNA reads TGTGCCAGCAGCTTAGGTAGCGGAGGGAACACCGGGGAGCTGTTTTTT.

This chain links TRBV30 with TRBJ2-7, with TRBD1 as a possible D gene (5 bases). Trimming left V 3 bases short and J 1 base short, with 16 bases between. CDR1 GTSNPN and CDR2 SVGIG come from the germline V gene (reference sequence). The CDR3 totals 15 residues. The CDR3, as DNA: TGTGCCTGGAGCCCCGACAGAGGTCTTTCCTACGAGCAGTACTTC. Translated, it gives CAWSPDRGLSYEQYF.

DNA of the CDR3: TGTGCCAGCAGCTCCCTCTCACCGGGACAGGGTGTGTACGAGCAGTACTTC. Its protein product is CASSSLSPGQGVYEQYF. The gene calls are TRBV7-2 and TRBJ2-7, with 9 positions matching TRBD1. Losses at the gene ends were 4 bases for V and 4 bases for J; bases not matched to a gene: 14. In germline, CDR1 is SGHTA, CDR2 FQGNSA. The CDR3 totals 17 residues.

The chain carries TRBV19 and TRBJ2-7; 12 bases match TRBD1. CDR1 and CDR2 (germline): LNHDA, SQIVND (reference sequence). The CDR3 is 15 residues long. Germline trimming cut 4 bases from V and 2 bases from J; bases unmatched to any gene: 3. This CDR3 reads CASSNRDRGPYEQYF. DNA of the CDR3: TGTGCCAGTAGTAACCGGGACAGGGGGCCCTACGAGCAGTACTTC.

The chain combines TRBV6-6 with TRBJ1-4; no reliable D call. Germline V gene lookup returns CDR1 MNHNY and CDR2 SVGAGI (reference sequence). Between the trimmed V and J ends, which lost 6 bases and 0 bases, there was a span of 11 bases. This CDR3 is 15 amino acids long. This CDR3 reads CASRLLAATNEKLFF. The CDR3 DNA reads TGTGCCAGCAGGTTACTGGCCGCAACTAATGAAAAACTGTTTTTT.

The V and J genes are TRBV28 and TRBJ2-7; TRBD1 aligns across 9 bases. The CDR3 spans 12 residues. Per the germline V gene, CDR1 is MDHEN and CDR2 is SYDVKM. With V trimmed by 9 bases and J by 3 bases, 3 bases remained unmatched. The DNA for the CDR3 is TGTGCCAGTAGGACAGGGGTCTACGAGCAGTACTTC. Translation gives CASRTGVYEQYF.

This chain uses TRBV4-3 with TRBJ1-4, with D possibly being TRBD1 (5 bases). Germline CDR1 LGHNA, CDR2 YSLEER. Trimming took off 1 base at V and 4 bases at J, with 13 bases between the two ends. This CDR3 spans 16 amino acids. CDR3 protein: CASSQGQSPNNEKLFF. DNA of the CDR3: TGCGCCAGCAGCCAAGGACAGTCTCCGAATAATGAAAAACTGTTTTTT.

The chain links TRBV6-5 to TRBJ2-5; either TRBD1 or TRBD2 may supply D (6 bases each). The CDR3 consists of 14 residues. Germline CDR1 is MNHEY and CDR2 is SVGAGI. The V end was cut by 6 bases, the J end by 1 base, with 12 bases between. CDR3 DNA: TGTGCCAGCAGGCCACCGGGGGCCCAAGAGACCCAGTACTTC. Translation gives CASRPPGAQETQYF.

The rearrangement uses TRBV28 and TRBJ2-7, with D possibly TRBD2 on 5 matching bases. This CDR3 spans 11 amino acids. Germline V CDR1 and CDR2: MDHEN, SYDVKM. Trimming left V 7 bases short and J 7 bases short, with 11 bases between. The DNA for the CDR3 is TGTGCCAGCACCCGTGGAGGAGAGCAGTACTTC. Amino acids: CASTRGGEQYF.